This is a list of T cell receptor beta chains from one sample in a study of glioma-infiltrating T cells after dendritic cell vaccination. The protocol was immunoSEQ multiplex PCR, while the TCRdb copy is restricted to in-frame clones and leaves out a portion. The repertoire holds 100,000 or so clones, approximately 90% seen once, with 15% to 18% in the top ten. The material sequenced was blood, taken before dendritic cell vaccination. All receptors come from a human donor with glioblastoma. Each CDR3 is given with its conserved first and last residue.

TRBV10-3,TRBJ2-2,CAISEGRTSGRGNTGELFF
TRBV7-8,TRBJ2-1,CASSLLFGGVLTNEQFF
TRBV4-1,TRBJ2-5,CASSQETGADETQYF
TRBV30,TRBJ2-5,CAWSVRQGLLWQETQYF
TRBV7-3,TRBJ2-2,CASSLNRGLTGELFF
TRBV7-9,TRBJ2-5,CASAIQVTQETQYF
TRBV21-1,TRBJ1-2,CASSKIQGGDGYTF
TRBV5-6,TRBJ1-4,CASSTTGNEKLFF
TRBV11-3,TRBJ2-7,CASSSRTDYEQYF
TRBV28,TRBJ2-3,CASSFISAGGYTDTQYF
TRBV7-3,TRBJ1-1,CASSLTGQASEAFF
TRBV25-1,TRBJ1-4,CASSVYRDFNEKLFF
TRBV28,TRBJ2-3,CASSFIGLAGGSTDTQYF
TRBV4-1,TRBJ1-2,CASSQEGTGFGYTF
TRBV7-2,TRBJ1-5,CASSWGGGNQPQHF
TRBV5-8,TRBJ1-2,CASSLLVAGTHGYTF
TRBV7-9,TRBJ1-5,CASSLTGENQPQHF
TRBV28,TRBJ2-1,CASRETYIDSPRYNEQFF
TRBV6-5,TRBJ2-7,CASSYPGTAIYEQYF
TRBV15,TRBJ2-1,CATSRGVSQGTDEQFF
TRBV5-1,TRBJ2-1,CASSPSRGFSGSRNEQFF
TRBV7-2,TRBJ1-6,CASSLNQGYLNSPLHF
TRBV6-5,TRBJ2-1,CASSYSEGADEQFF
TRBV27,TRBJ1-2,CASRDGTGAYYGYTF
TRBV6-5,TRBJ2-7,CASRRTGGPYEQYF
TRBV4-2,TRBJ1-3,CASSQTEASGNTIYF
TRBV13,TRBJ1-1,CASSLVRTEAFF
TRBV6-1,TRBJ2-3,CASSELGRADTQYF